This is a list of T cell receptor beta chains from one sample in a study of HIV-infected patients and healthy controls. TCRdb analysed the 5' RACE reads with MiXCR anew, one entry per CDR3 protein. The table shows about 9,600 distinct CDR3 sequences, with around 7% occurring only once. Specimen: blood, collected before antiretroviral therapy. The source is an adult with HIV infection. CDR3s include the opening cysteine and the closing phenylalanine or tryptophan. D genes are given only for firm matches. Only part of the rows carry a size: once, few, many, or a class if the clone is expanded.

size: many; V: TRBV20-1; D: NA; J: TRBJ2-3; CDR3: CSARDTLRGTDTQYF; DNA: TGCAGTGCTCGGGACACACTGAGAGGCACAGATACGCAGTATTTT
size: medium-sized; V: TRBV7-9; D: TRBD1; J: TRBJ2-3; CDR3: CASSPGTGEVTQYF; DNA: TGTGCCAGCAGTCCTGGGACAGGGGAGGTCACGCAGTATTTT
size: many; V: TRBV24-1; D: NA; J: TRBJ2-2; CDR3: CATSIGNTGELFF; DNA: TGTGCCACCAGTATCGGGAACACCGGGGAGCTGTTTTTT
size: many; V: TRBV6-5; D: NA; J: TRBJ1-2; CDR3: CASSYSTDGNGGYTF; DNA: TGTGCCAGCAGTTACTCCACGGACGGGAATGGGGGCTACACCTTC
size: many; V: TRBV7-8; D: NA; J: TRBJ1-2; CDR3: CASSPKTGGDYGYTF; DNA: TGTGCCAGCAGCCCCAAGACGGGGGGCGACTATGGCTACACCTTC
size: many; V: TRBV7-2; D: TRBD2; J: TRBJ2-4; CDR3: CASGLGMSKNIQYF; DNA: TGTGCCAGCGGACTAGGCATGTCCAAAAACATTCAGTACTTC
size: few; V: TRBV6-5; D: NA; J: TRBJ1-5; CDR3: CASGQEGYSNQPQHF; DNA: TGTGCCAGCGGCCAGGAGGGGTATAGCAATCAGCCCCAGCATTTT
size: NA; V: TRBV2; D: NA; J: TRBJ2-1; CDR3: CASQWTGDSTYNEQFF; DNA: TGTGCCAGCCAATGGACGGGGGATTCAACCTACAATGAGCAGTTCTTC
size: many; V: TRBV5-1; D: NA; J: TRBJ1-1; CDR3: CASSFDAKNAFF; DNA: TGCGCCAGCAGCTTCGACGCGAAAAATGCTTTCTTT
size: many; V: TRBV6-2/TRBV6-3; D: NA; J: TRBJ2-2; CDR3: CASSPPIFAGELFF; DNA: TGTGCCAGCAGTCCCCCTATCTTCGCTGGGGAGCTGTTTTTT
size: few; V: TRBV5-6; D: NA; J: TRBJ1-2; CDR3: CASSLWGPADYGYTF; DNA: TGTGCCAGCAGCTTGTGGGGCCCGGCGGACTATGGCTACACCTTC
size: many; V: TRBV5-4; D: TRBD2; J: TRBJ2-1; CDR3: CASSVDPSGANNEQFF; DNA: TGTGCCAGCAGCGTGGACCCTAGCGGGGCTAACAATGAGCAGTTCTTC
size: NA; V: TRBV12-3/TRBV12-4; D: NA; J: TRBJ1-5; CDR3: CASSFYGDRQQPQHF; DNA: TGTGCCAGCAGTTTTTATGGCGACCGACAACAGCCCCAGCATTTT
size: many; V: TRBV19; D: TRBD1; J: TRBJ1-2; CDR3: CATTQGVKGYGYTF; DNA: TGTGCCACCACCCAGGGGGTGAAGGGCTATGGCTACACCTTC
size: many; V: TRBV10-3; D: NA; J: TRBJ2-7; CDR3: CAIGGRGITYEQYF; DNA: TGTGCCATCGGGGGGCGGGGGATCACCTACGAGCAGTACTTC
size: NA; V: TRBV6-6; D: NA; J: TRBJ1-3; CDR3: CASSYDYLGNSGNTIYF; DNA: TGTGCCAGCAGTTACGATTATTTGGGAAACTCTGGAAACACCATATATTTT
size: many; V: TRBV28; D: NA; J: TRBJ1-2; CDR3: CASSYGTYGYTF; DNA: TGTGCCAGCAGTTACGGGACATATGGCTACACCTTC
size: many; V: TRBV6-5; D: NA; J: TRBJ1-2; CDR3: CASSYMASYTDGYTF; DNA: TGTGCCAGCAGTTACATGGCCAGCTATACCGACGGCTACACCTTC
size: many; V: TRBV6-5; D: TRBD1; J: TRBJ2-7; CDR3: CASSTPRDSSYEQYF; DNA: TGTGCCAGCAGTACCCCCCGGGACAGTTCCTACGAGCAGTACTTC
size: few; V: TRBV6-5; D: NA; J: TRBJ1-1; CDR3: CASTEPGLTYPAFF; DNA: TGTGCCAGCACGGAACCAGGCCTCACATATCCGGCTTTCTTT
size: many; V: TRBV5-1; D: NA; J: TRBJ1-1; CDR3: CASSSTWGNTEAFF; DNA: TGCGCCAGCAGCTCAACATGGGGGAACACTGAAGCTTTCTTT
size: many; V: TRBV6-2/TRBV6-3; D: NA; J: TRBJ2-2; CDR3: CASSYPPLTVINTGELFF; DNA: TGTGCCAGCAGTTACCCGCCCCTCACAGTAATAAACACCGGGGAGCTGTTTTTT
size: few; V: TRBV20-1; D: TRBD2; J: TRBJ2-3; CDR3: CSATEAGGRNTQYF; DNA: TGCAGTGCTACCGAAGCGGGGGGCCGGAATACGCAGTATTTT
size: many; V: TRBV6-2/TRBV6-3; D: TRBD1; J: TRBJ1-5; CDR3: CASSKPTGGRPQHF; DNA: TGTGCCAGCAGTAAACCGACAGGGGGAAGGCCCCAGCATTTT
size: few; V: TRBV27; D: NA; J: TRBJ2-7; CDR3: CASSPDGDLGEQYF; DNA: TGTGCCAGCTCCCCAGACGGGGACCTCGGCGAGCAGTACTTC
size: many; V: TRBV2; D: NA; J: TRBJ2-7; CDR3: CASCQGGYEQYF; DNA: TGTGCCAGTTGTCAGGGGGGCTACGAGCAGTACTTC